One and the same sample provided the 19 T cell receptor beta chains below, sequenced in a study of Ad26.COV2.S vaccination and SARS-CoV-2 variants. Clones were sequenced by immunoSEQ multiplex PCR, and TCRdb holds only the in-frame ones, with some missing. Among about 350,000 clones listed, about 90% were seen once. The specimen comprised peripheral blood, sampled after recovery from COVID-19. Receptors were obtained from a human donor who had recovered from COVID-19.

The J gene is TRBJ2-1, the V gene TRBV10-1; D gene uncertain. With 4 bases removed from V and 4 bases from J, the gap between germline ends came to 8 bases. This CDR3 contains 13 residues. CDR1 and CDR2 from the germline V gene are WNHNN and SYGVQD (reference sequence). The CDR3 is CASSGREYNEQFF. DNA for the CDR3: TGCGCCAGCAGTGGAAGAGAGTACAATGAGCAGTTCTTC.

The chain recombines TRBV3-1 (or the pseudogene TRBV3-2) with TRBJ1-2; no definite D call. The V and J ends lost 0 bases and 4 bases respectively, with 9 bases between them. From germline, CDR1 is LGHDT and CDR2 YNNKEL (reference sequence). This CDR3 contains 14 residues. DNA of the CDR3: TGTGCCAGCAGCCAAGAACCGGGCCCCTATGGCTACACCTTC. It yields the protein CASSQEPGPYGYTF.

The J gene is TRBJ2-5, the V gene TRBV11-2, with TRBD1 matching 7 bases. Germline V lookup: CDR1 SGHAT, CDR2 FQNNGV. CDR3 size: 15 residues. Trimming removed 1 base from V and 2 bases from J; junction bases left unmatched: 4. The CDR3 protein is CASSLGQGSQETQYF. In DNA, the CDR3 is TGTGCCAGCAGCTTAGGACAGGGTAGTCAAGAGACCCAGTACTTC.

The chain carries TRBV10-3 and TRBJ1-4; the D gene is possibly TRBD1 (6 bases). Looked up from germline, CDR1 is ENHRY and CDR2 is SYGVKD. V was clipped by 5 bases and J by 8 bases, with 18 bases between them. This CDR3 has 15 amino acids. CDR3 bases: TGTGCCATCAGTTGGGATACAGGGTCCCGGGAAAAACTGTTTTTT. Its translation: CAISWDTGSREKLFF.

This chain links TRBV6-2 or TRBV6-3 with TRBJ1-1, with D uncertain. Germline CDR1 and CDR2: MNHEY and SVGEGT. The CDR3 spans 12 residues. V was pared by 0 bases and J by 7 bases, with 6 bases between. CDR3 in DNA: TGTGCCAGCAGTTACTCGGCGGGTGAAGCTTTCTTT. It codes for CASSYSAGEAFF.

V and J are TRBV4-1 and TRBJ2-6; weak D call: TRBD1 (5 bases). Germline-derived CDR1 and CDR2 are MGHRA and YSYEKL. The CDR3 extends over 17 amino acids. Trimming removed 1 base from V and 4 bases from J, with 14 bases in between. The CDR3 loop reads CASSQVAGLGGANVLTF. CDR3 in DNA: TGCGCCAGCAGCCAAGTCGCAGGGTTAGGAGGGGCCAACGTCCTGACTTTC.

This chain connects TRBV12-3 or TRBV12-4 to TRBJ1-1; unclear D gene. Trimming removed 6 bases at V and 3 bases at J, with 11 bases between. The CDR3 totals 13 residues. This CDR3 reads CASSPFGDTEAFF. The CDR3 DNA reads TGTGCCAGCAGCCCATTCGGGGACACTGAAGCTTTCTTT.

This sequence joins TRBV10-1 and TRBJ1-1; no clear D gene. The ends were cut back, 2 bases at V and 2 bases at J, with 6 bases in the middle. The length of the CDR3 is 13 residues. Per the germline V gene, CDR1 is WNHNN and CDR2 is SYGVQD (reference sequence). Written as DNA, the CDR3 is TGCGCCAGCAGTGAGACGACTAACACTGAAGCTTTCTTT. This codes for CASSETTNTEAFF.

The rearrangement joins TRBV19 to TRBJ1-3; D is ambiguous. V lost 5 bases, J lost 0 bases, and 20 bases lay in between. In germline, CDR1 is LNHDA, CDR2 SQIVND (reference sequence). This CDR3 spans 18 amino acids. The CDR3 protein is CASSEGWASWSSGNTIYF. CDR3 sequence (DNA): TGTGCCAGTAGTGAGGGTTGGGCATCATGGAGCTCTGGAAACACCATATATTTT.

The rearrangement joins TRBV29-1 to TRBJ1-2; TRBD1 matches 8 bases. This CDR3 is built from 14 residues. Germline V gene data show CDR1 as SQVTM and CDR2 as ANQGSEA. V shed 7 bases, J shed 0 bases, and the junction held 7 bases outside the gene matches. CDR3 loop: CSAYQGAANYGYTF. CDR3 bases: TGCAGCGCCTATCAGGGGGCGGCTAACTATGGCTACACCTTC.

This chain connects TRBV4-3 to TRBJ1-5; D unresolved. Germline values: CDR1 LGHNA, CDR2 YSLEER. Trimming took 1 base from V and 4 from J, leaving 20 bases between them. This CDR3 contains 18 residues. The CDR3 DNA sequence: TGCGCCAGCAGCCAAGCAGGTACTTGGACTTTGCTTAATCAGCCCCAGCATTTT. Its translation: CASSQAGTWTLLNQPQHF.

The V call is TRBV27, the J call TRBJ1-6; weak D call: TRBD1 (6 bases). The germline gives CDR1 MNHEY, CDR2 SMNVEV (reference sequence). This CDR3 comprises 17 residues. V was clipped by 2 bases and J by 4 bases, with 15 bases between them. The DNA for the CDR3 is TGTGCCAGCAGTTTAACCCCTGCGCAGGGGTATAATTCACCCCTCCACTTT. This translates into CASSLTPAQGYNSPLHF.

The V and J genes are TRBV6-5 and TRBJ1-4; the D gene is possibly TRBD1 (6 bases). Trimming removed 2 bases from V and 4 bases from J, with 11 bases in between. The CDR3 loop spans 15 amino acids. CDR1 MNHEY and CDR2 SVGAGI come from the germline V gene. The CDR3 DNA reads as TGTGCCAGCAGTTACGGGACAACGAGTAATGAAAAACTGTTTTTT. It specifies CASSYGTTSNEKLFF.

The rearrangement links TRBV5-1 to TRBJ1-1; D is possibly TRBD1 (6 bases). The V end lost 3 bases, the J end lost 5 bases, and 17 bases lay between the germline ends. Germline V CDR1 and CDR2: SGHRS, YFSETQ. CDR3 length: 15 amino acids. The CDR3 loop is CASSSTIRGRTEAFF. In DNA form, the CDR3 reads TGCGCCAGCAGCTCGACAATCAGGGGTCGGACTGAAGCTTTCTTT. Full variable domain (remainder filled in from reference TRBV5-1 and TRBJ1-1): KAGVTQTPRYLIKTRGQQVTLSCSPISGHRSVSWYQQTPGQGLQFLFEYFSETQRNKGNFPGRFSGRQFSNSRSEMNVSTLELGDSALYLCASSSTIRGRTEAFFGQGTRLTVV.

The table lists this clone with a count of one. The rearrangement links TRBV6-2 or TRBV6-3 to TRBJ2-3; D is unclear. The CDR3 covers 15 residues. Germline V gene sequence: CDR1 MNHEY, CDR2 SVGEGT. V was pared by 3 bases and J by 0 bases, with 10 bases between. The CDR3: CASSYDQFSTDTQYF. The CDR3 region has the DNA TGTGCCAGCAGTTATGACCAATTCAGCACAGATACGCAGTATTTT.

The chain joins TRBV2 to TRBJ1-2; D gene unclear. The length of the CDR3 is 16 residues. The germline CDR1 and CDR2 sequences are SNHLY and FYNNEI. Trimming took off 6 bases at V and 4 bases at J, with 21 bases between the two ends. The CDR3 loop reads CASSLFRGSGFYGYTF. The CDR3, as DNA: TGTGCCAGCAGCCTCTTTAGAGGTTCGGGTTTCTATGGCTACACCTTC.

This clone was counted a single time. The rearrangement uses TRBV5-6 and TRBJ1-1; TRBD1 might be the D (6 bases). This CDR3 contains 13 residues. Germline V gene lookup returns CDR1 SGHDT and CDR2 YYEEEE. Trimming took off 5 bases at V and 2 bases at J, with 10 bases between the two ends. CDR3 sequence: CASSWTANTEAFF. CDR3 nucleotides: TGTGCCAGCAGTTGGACAGCTAACACTGAAGCTTTCTTT.

The gene calls are TRBV6-1 and TRBJ1-1; no reliable D call. This CDR3 contains 14 residues. Germline V gene lookup returns CDR1 MNHNS and CDR2 SASEGT. Trimming removed 0 bases at V and 11 bases at J, with 16 bases between. The CDR3 DNA reads TGTGCCAGCAGTGAAGCTGACGACTGGGATTGGGCTTTCTTT. This translates into CASSEADDWDWAFF.

The V and J genes are TRBV9 and TRBJ2-1, with 10 nucleotides matching TRBD1. The CDR3 totals 15 residues. Per germline, CDR1 SGDLS and CDR2 YYNGEE. J lost 15 bases, V lost 0 bases, and 12 bases had no gene match. The CDR3 sequence is CASSVGPLTGTGVFF. CDR3 DNA: TGTGCCAGCAGCGTAGGCCCTCTAACCGGGACAGGGGTGTTCTTC.